This TCR beta chain originates from a study of radiotherapy plus CTLA-4 blockade in lung cancer. General study results and limits: In blood, TCR clones derived from the tumor expanded after radiotherapy plus ipilimumab.

For this clone: Antigen: not known.

The repertoire was sequenced with immunoSEQ multiplex PCR; TCRdb's copy has only in-frame clones and lacks some. The profile shows 20,000 to 25,000 clones, around 70% of them singletons. The sequence was obtained from a human donor with non-small cell lung cancer who had stable disease on radiotherapy plus ipilimumab. Sequencing was performed on peripheral blood, taken from a patient treated with radiotherapy plus ipilimumab.

The CDR3 DNA is TGTGCCAGCATGTGGGCAGGACCCCTTTACGAGCAGTACTTC. Its protein is CASMWAGPLYEQYF. V gene TRBV6-1 combines with J gene TRBJ2-7; D is unclear. The CDR3 covers 14 residues. CDR1 is MNHNS, CDR2 SASEGT, per germline. V was clipped by 7 bases and J by 4 bases, with 17 bases between them.